The 2 T cell receptor beta chains reported below all come from one sample, sequenced in a study of T cell clonality in common variable immunodeficiency (dated by TCRdb to the mid-2010s). The library was produced with the immunoSEQ multiplex PCR assay. As stored in TCRdb, this immuneACCESS dataset retains in-frame rearrangements with V and J assigned. A fraction of the clones does not appear; measured against another copy, unresolved V genes explain less than half of the discrepancy, and the remainder lacks a known reason. In this sample the table shows 35,000 or so clones, and no singletons are among them. The top ten hold around 3% of the sample. The source material was peripheral blood mononuclear cells. These receptors were obtained from a person aged 18 to 70 in good health.

This clone has ten or more counts. The DNA ends 3 residues before the CDR3 does, and the rest of the CDR3 is filled in from the germline J gene. V gene TRBV5-1 combines with J gene TRBJ2-2; 10 positions match TRBD1. CDR3 length: 17 amino acids. CDR1 is SGHRS, CDR2 YFSETQ, per germline. J was trimmed by 5 bases and V by 1 base; bases with no gene match: 8. The CDR3: CASSLFQRTGGTGELFF. The sequenced CDR3 bases are TGCGCCAGCAGCTTGTTTCAGCGGACAGGGGGAACCGGGGAG.

At least ten counts were recorded for this clone. The missing CDR3 end, 3 residues past where the read stops, is filled in from the germline J gene. The V call is TRBV4-1, the J call TRBJ2-1; TRBD1 aligns across 10 bases. J gave up 2 bases and V 4 bases, and 2 bases lay outside the gene matches. From germline, CDR1 is MGHRA and CDR2 YSYEKL. This CDR3 is built from 15 residues. CDR3 sequence reads: CASSRGQGAYNEQFF. CDR3 DNA, as far as it was read: TGCGCCAGCAGCCGAGGACAGGGGGCCTACAATGAG.